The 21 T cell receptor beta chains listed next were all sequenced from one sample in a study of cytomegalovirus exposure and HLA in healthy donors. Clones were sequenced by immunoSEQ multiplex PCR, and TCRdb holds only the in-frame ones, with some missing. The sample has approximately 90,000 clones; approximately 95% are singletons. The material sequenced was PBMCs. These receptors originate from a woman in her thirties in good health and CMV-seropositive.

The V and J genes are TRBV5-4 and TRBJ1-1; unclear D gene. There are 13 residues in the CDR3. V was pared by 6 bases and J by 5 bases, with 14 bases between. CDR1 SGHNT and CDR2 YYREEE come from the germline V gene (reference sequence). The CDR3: CASTEIGKTEAFF. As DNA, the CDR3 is TGTGCCAGCACCGAGATCGGGAAAACTGAAGCTTTCTTT.

CDR3: CASTVGGVNEQYF. Here the CDR3 DNA reads TGTGCCAGTACCGTGGGAGGGGTTAACGAGCAGTACTTC. J is TRBJ2-7 and V is TRBV19; 7 bases agree with TRBD2. V was clipped by 7 bases and J by 5 bases; unmatched bases: 8. This CDR3 comprises 13 residues. Germline-derived CDR1 and CDR2 are LNHDA and SQIVND (reference sequence). Variable domain in full (rest from reference TRBV19 and TRBJ2-7): DGGITQSPKYLFRKEGQNVTLSCEQNLNHDAMYWYRQDPGQGLRLIYYSQIVNDFQKGDIAEGYSVSREKKESFPLTVTSAQKNPTAFYLCASTVGGVNEQYFGPGTRLTVT.

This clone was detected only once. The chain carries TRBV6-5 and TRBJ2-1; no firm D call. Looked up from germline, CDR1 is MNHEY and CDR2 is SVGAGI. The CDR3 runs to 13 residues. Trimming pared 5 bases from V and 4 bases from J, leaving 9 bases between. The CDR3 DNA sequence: TGTGCCAGCAGTACCCGCGCTTACAATGAGCAGTTCTTC. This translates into CASSTRAYNEQFF.

CDR3 amino acids: CASSATSGQGAGELFF. The DNA of the CDR3 is TGTGCCAGCAGCGCCACTAGCGGTCAGGGGGCCGGGGAGCTGTTTTTT. The chain is built from TRBV5-8 and TRBJ2-2, with D maybe TRBD2 (8 bases). The CDR3 covers 16 residues. Germline V gives CDR1 SGHTS, CDR2 YDEGEE. The V end was cut by 4 bases, the J end by 6 bases, with 19 bases between.

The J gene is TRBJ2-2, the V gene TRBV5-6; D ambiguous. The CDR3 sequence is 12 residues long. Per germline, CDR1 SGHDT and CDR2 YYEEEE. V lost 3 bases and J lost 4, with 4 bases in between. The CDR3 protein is CASSYLTGELFF. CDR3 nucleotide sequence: TGTGCCAGCAGCTATCTCACCGGGGAGCTGTTTTTT.

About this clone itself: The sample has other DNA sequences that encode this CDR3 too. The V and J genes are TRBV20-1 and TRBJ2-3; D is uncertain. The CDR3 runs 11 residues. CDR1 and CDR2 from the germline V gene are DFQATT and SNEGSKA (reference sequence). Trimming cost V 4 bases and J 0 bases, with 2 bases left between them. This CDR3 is CSATSTDTQYF. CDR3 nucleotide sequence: TGCAGTGCTACGAGCACAGATACGCAGTATTTT.

The CDR3 bases are TGTGCCAGCAGCTTTACAAGCGGGGGATCGGATGAGCAGTTCTTC. Its translation is CASSFTSGGSDEQFF. This chain uses TRBV13 with TRBJ2-1; 8 positions agree with TRBD2. V lost 3 bases and J lost 8; bases outside the gene matches: 9. The CDR3 has 15 amino acids. CDR1 and CDR2 from the germline V gene are PRHDT and FYEKMQ (reference sequence).

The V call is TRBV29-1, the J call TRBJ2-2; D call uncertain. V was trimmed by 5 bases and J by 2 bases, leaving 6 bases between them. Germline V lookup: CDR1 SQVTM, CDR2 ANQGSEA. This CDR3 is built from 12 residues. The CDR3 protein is CSVHSNTGELFF. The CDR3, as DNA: TGCAGCGTTCACTCCAACACCGGGGAGCTGTTTTTT.

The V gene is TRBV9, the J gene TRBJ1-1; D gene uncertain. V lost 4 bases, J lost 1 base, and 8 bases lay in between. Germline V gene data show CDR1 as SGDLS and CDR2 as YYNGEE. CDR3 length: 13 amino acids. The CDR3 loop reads CASSPGSNTEAFF. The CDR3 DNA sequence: TGTGCCAGCAGCCCAGGCTCGAACACTGAAGCTTTCTTT.

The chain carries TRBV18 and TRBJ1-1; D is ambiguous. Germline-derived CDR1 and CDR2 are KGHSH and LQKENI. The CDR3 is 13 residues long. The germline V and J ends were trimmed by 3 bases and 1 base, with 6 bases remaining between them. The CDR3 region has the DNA TGTGCCAGCTCACCGTCCAAGAACACTGAAGCTTTCTTT. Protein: CASSPSKNTEAFF.

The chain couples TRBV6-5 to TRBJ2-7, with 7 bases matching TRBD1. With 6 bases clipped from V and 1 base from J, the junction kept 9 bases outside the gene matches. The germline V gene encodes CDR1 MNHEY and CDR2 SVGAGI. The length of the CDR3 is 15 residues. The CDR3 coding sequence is TGTGCCAGCAGCCCCCTCGGGGACAGTTCCTACGAGCAGTACTTC. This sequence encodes CASSPLGDSSYEQYF.

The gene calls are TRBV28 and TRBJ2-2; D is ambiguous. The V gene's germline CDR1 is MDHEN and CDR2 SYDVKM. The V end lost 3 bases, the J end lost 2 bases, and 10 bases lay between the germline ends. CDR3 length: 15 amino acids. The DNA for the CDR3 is TGTGCCAGCAGTTTTCCCCCCGTAAACACCGGGGAGCTGTTTTTT. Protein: CASSFPPVNTGELFF. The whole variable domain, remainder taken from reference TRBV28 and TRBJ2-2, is DVKVTQSSRYLVKRTGEKVFLECVQDMDHENMFWYRQDPGLGLRLIYFSYDVKMKEKGDIPEGYSVSREKKERFSLILESASTNQTSMYLCASSFPPVNTGELFFGEGSRLTVL.

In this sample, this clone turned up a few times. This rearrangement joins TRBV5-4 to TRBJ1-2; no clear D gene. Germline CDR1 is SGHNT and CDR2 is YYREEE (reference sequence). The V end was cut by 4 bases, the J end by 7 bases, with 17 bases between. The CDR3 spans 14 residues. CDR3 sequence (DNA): TGTGCCAGCAGCGTGACGGTGGGCTCCAGTGGCTACACCTTC. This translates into CASSVTVGSSGYTF.

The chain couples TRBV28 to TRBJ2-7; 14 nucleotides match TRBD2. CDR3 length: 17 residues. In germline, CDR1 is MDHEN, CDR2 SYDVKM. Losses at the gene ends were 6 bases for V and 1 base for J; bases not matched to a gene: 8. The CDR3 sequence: CASSSGTSGSPSYEQYF. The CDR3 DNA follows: TGTGCCAGCAGCTCCGGGACTAGCGGGAGTCCGTCCTACGAGCAGTACTTC. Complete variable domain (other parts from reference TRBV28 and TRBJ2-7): DVKVTQSSRYLVKRTGEKVFLECVQDMDHENMFWYRQDPGLGLRLIYFSYDVKMKEKGDIPEGYSVSREKKERFSLILESASTNQTSMYLCASSSGTSGSPSYEQYFGPGTRLTVT.

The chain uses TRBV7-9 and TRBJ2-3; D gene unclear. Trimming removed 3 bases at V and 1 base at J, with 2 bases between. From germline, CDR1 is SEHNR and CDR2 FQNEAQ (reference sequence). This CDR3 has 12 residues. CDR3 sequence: CASSFGTDTQYF. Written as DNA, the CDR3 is TGTGCCAGCAGCTTCGGCACAGATACGCAGTATTTT.

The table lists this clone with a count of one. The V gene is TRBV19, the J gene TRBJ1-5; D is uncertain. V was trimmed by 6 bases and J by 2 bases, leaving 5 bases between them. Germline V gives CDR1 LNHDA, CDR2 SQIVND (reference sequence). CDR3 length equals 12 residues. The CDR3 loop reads CASRSGNQPQHF. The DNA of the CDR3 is TGTGCCAGTAGATCGGGCAATCAGCCCCAGCATTTT.

CDR3 sequence reads: CAAYRVQETQYF. The CDR3 nucleotides are TGTGCCGCATACAGGGTCCAAGAGACCCAGTACTTC. The rearrangement uses TRBV2 and TRBJ2-5, with D possibly matching TRBD1 (6 bases). V lost 11 bases and J 1 base, leaving 11 bases between the germline ends. CDR3 size: 12 residues. Looked up from germline, CDR1 is SNHLY and CDR2 is FYNNEI.

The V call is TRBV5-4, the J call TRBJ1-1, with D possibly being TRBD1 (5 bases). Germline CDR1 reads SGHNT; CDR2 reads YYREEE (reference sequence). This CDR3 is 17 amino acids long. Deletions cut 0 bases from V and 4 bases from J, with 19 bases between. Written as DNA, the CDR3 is TGTGCCAGCAGCTTGGATTCCGGGTTCGGAAGGGGCACTGAAGCTTTCTTT. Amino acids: CASSLDSGFGRGTEAFF.

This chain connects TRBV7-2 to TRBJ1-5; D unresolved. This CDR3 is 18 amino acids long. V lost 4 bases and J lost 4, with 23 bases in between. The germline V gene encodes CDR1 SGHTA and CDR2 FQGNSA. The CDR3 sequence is CASSSDPRLAISNQPQHF. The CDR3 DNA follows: TGTGCCAGCAGCTCCGACCCCAGGCTGGCAATTAGTAATCAGCCCCAGCATTTT.

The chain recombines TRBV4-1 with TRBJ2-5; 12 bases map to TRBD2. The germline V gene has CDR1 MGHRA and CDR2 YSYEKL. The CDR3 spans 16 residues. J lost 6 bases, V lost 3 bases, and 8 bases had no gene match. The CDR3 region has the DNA TGCGCCAGCAGCCACGCTAGCGGGAGGGCCGGGCAGACCCAGTACTTC. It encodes CASSHASGRAGQTQYF.

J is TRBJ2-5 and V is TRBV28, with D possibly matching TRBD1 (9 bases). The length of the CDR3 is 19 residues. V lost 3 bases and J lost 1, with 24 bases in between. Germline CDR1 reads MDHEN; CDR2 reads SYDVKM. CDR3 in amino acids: CASSFGDRVGTRSQETQYF. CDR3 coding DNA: TGTGCCAGCAGTTTTGGGGACAGGGTCGGGACTAGGTCCCAAGAGACCCAGTACTTC.